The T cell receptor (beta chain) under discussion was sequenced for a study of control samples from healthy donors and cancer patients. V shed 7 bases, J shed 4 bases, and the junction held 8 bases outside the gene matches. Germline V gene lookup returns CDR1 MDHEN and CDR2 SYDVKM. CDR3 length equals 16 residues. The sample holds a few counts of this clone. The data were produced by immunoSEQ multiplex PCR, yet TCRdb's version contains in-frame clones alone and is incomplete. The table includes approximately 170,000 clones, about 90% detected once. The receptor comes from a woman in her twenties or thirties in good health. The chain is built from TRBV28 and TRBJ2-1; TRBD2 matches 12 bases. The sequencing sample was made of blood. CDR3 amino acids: CASTLGGLAGYNEQFF. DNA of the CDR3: TGTGCCAGCACCCTGGGAGGACTAGCGGGGTACAATGAGCAGTTCTTC.